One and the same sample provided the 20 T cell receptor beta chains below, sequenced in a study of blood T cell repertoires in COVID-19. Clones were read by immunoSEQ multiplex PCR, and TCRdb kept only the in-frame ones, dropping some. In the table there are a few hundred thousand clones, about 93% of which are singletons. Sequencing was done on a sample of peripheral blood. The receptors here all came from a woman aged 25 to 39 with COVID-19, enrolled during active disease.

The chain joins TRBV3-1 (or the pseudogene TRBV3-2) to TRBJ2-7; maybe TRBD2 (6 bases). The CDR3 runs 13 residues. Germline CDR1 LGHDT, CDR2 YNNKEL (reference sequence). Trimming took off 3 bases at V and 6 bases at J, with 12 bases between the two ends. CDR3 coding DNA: TGTGCCAGCAGCCAGGGAGGAAGGACCGAGCAGTACTTC. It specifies CASSQGGRTEQYF.

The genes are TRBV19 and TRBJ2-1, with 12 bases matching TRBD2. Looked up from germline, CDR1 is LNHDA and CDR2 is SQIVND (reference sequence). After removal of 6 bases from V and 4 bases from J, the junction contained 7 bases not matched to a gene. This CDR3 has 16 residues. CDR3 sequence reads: CASSELAGGMYNEQFF. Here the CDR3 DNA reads TGTGCCAGTAGCGAACTAGCGGGAGGTATGTACAATGAGCAGTTCTTC.

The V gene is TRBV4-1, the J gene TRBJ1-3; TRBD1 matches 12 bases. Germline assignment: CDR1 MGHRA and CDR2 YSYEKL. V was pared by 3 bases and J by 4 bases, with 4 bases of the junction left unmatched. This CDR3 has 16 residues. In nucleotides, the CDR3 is TGCGCCAGCAGCCAGGGACAGGGGGCGAAGGGAAACACCATATATTTT. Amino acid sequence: CASSQGQGAKGNTIYF.

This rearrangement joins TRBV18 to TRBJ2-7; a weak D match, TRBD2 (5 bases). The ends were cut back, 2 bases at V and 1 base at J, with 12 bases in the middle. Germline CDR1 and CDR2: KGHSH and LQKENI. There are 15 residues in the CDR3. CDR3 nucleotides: TGTGCCAGCTCACCAGGGCTCGGGGAATCCTACGAGCAGTACTTC. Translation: CASSPGLGESYEQYF.

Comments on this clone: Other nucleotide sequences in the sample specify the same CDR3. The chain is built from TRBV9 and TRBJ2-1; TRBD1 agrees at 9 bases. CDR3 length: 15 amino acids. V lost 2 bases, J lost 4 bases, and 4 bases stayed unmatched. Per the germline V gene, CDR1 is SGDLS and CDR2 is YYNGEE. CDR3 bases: TGTGCCAGCAGCGTTGGGACAGGGCCTTACAATGAGCAGTTCTTC. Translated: CASSVGTGPYNEQFF. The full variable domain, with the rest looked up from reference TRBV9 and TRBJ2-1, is DSGVTQTPKHLITATGQRVTLRCSPRSGDLSVYWYQQSLDQGLQFLIQYYNGEERAKGNILERFSAQQFPDLHSELNLSSLELGDSALYFCASSVGTGPYNEQFFGPGTRLTVL.

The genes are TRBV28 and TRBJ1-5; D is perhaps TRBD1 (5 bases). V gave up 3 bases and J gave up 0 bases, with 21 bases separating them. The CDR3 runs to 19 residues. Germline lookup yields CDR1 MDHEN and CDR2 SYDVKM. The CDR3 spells CASSFTHSPGGFSNQPQHF. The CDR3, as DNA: TGTGCCAGCAGTTTTACACACTCCCCCGGGGGGTTTAGCAATCAGCCCCAGCATTTT.

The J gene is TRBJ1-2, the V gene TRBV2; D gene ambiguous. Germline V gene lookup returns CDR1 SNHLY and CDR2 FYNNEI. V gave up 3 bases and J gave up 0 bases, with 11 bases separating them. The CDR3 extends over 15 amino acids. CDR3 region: CASSERATPNYGYTF. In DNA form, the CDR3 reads TGTGCCAGCAGTGAGCGGGCCACTCCTAACTATGGCTACACCTTC. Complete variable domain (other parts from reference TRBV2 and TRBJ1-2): EPEVTQTPSHQVTQMGQEVILRCVPISNHLYFYWYRQILGQKVEFLVSFYNNEISEKSEIFDDQFSVERPDGSNFTLKIRSTKLEDSAMYFCASSERATPNYGYTFGSGTRLTVV.

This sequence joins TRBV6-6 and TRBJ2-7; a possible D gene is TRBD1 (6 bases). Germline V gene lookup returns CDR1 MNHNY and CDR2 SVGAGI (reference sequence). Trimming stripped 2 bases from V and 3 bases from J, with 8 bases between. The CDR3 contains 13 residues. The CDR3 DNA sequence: TGTGCCAGCAGTTACGTACAGGGCTACGAGCAGTACTTC. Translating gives CASSYVQGYEQYF.

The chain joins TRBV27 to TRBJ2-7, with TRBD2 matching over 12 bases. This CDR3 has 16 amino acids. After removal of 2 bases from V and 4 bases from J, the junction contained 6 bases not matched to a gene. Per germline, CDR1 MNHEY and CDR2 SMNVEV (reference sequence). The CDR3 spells CASSLGTSGLTYEQYF. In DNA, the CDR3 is TGTGCCAGCAGTTTAGGGACTAGCGGGTTAACGTACGAGCAGTACTTC.

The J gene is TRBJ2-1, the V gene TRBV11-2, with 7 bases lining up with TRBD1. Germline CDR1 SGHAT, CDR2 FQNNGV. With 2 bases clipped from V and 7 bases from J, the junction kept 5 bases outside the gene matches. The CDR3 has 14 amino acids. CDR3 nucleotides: TGTGCCAGCAGCTTACAGGGGGTACGAAATGAGCAGTTCTTC. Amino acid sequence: CASSLQGVRNEQFF.

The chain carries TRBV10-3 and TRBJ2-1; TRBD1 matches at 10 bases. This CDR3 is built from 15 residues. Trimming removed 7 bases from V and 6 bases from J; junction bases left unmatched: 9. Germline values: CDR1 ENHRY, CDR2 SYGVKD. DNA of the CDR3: TGTGCCATCAATGTGGGGACAGGGGATCTCAATGAGCAGTTCTTC. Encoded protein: CAINVGTGDLNEQFF.

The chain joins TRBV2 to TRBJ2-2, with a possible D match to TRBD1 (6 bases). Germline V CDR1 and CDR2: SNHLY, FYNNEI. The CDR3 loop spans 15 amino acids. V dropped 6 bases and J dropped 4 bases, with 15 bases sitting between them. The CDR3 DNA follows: TGTGCCAGCAGGTTACAGGGCCCGGGCACCGGGGAGCTGTTTTTT. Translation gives CASRLQGPGTGELFF.

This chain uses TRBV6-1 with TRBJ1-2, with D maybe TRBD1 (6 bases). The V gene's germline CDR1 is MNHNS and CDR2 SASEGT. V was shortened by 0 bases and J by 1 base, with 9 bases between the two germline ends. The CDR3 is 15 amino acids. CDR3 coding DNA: TGTGCCAGCAGTGAAGCTGGACAGAATAACTATGGCTACACCTTC. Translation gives CASSEAGQNNYGYTF.

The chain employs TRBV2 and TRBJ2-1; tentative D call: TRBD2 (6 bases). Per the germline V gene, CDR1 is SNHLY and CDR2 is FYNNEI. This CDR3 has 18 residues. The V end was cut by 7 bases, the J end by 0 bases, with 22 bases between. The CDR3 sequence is CASTPGLGRESSYNEQFF. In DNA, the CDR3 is TGTGCCAGCACCCCTGGCCTCGGACGGGAGAGCTCCTACAATGAGCAGTTCTTC.

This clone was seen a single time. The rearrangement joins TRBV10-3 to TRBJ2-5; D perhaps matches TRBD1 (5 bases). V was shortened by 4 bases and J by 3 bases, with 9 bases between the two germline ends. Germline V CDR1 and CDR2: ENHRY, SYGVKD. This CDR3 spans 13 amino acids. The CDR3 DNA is TGTGCCATCAGTGGGGGCAGGGAAGAGACCCAGTACTTC. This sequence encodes CAISGGREETQYF.

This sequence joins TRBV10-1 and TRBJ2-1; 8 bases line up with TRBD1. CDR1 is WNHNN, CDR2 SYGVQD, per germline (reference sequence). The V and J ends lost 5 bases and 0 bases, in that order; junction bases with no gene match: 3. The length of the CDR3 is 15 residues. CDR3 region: CASSPGGYSYNEQFF. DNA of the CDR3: TGCGCCAGCAGTCCAGGGGGCTACTCCTACAATGAGCAGTTCTTC.

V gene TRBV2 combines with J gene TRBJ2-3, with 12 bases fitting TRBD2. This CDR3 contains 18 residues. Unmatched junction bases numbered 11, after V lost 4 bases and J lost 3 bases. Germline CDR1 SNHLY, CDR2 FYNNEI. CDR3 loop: CASSARLAGDFSTDTQYF. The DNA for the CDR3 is TGTGCCAGCAGTGCCCGACTAGCGGGAGATTTTTCTACAGATACGCAGTATTTT.

The CDR3: CASSTQQGQYNEKLFF. Written as DNA, the CDR3 is TGTGCCAGTAGTACCCAGCAGGGACAGTATAATGAAAAACTGTTTTTT. V and J are TRBV19 and TRBJ1-4, with 7 bases identical to TRBD1. V was clipped by 4 bases and J by 4 bases; unmatched bases: 9. The germline gives CDR1 LNHDA, CDR2 SQIVND (reference sequence). CDR3 length: 16 amino acids.

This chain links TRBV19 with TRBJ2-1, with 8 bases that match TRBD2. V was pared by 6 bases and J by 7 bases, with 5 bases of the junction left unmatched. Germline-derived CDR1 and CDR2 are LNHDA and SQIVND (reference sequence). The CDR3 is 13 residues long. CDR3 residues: CASRPASGNEQFF. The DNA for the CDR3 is TGTGCCAGTAGGCCCGCTAGCGGGAATGAGCAGTTCTTC.

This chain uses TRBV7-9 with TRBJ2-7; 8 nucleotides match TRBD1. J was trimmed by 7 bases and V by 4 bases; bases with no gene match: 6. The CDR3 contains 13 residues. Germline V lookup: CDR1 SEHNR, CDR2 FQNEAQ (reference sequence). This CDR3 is CASSSRTGSEQYF. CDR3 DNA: TGTGCCAGCAGCTCGCGGACAGGGAGTGAGCAGTACTTC.